Reported below is one T cell receptor (beta chain). Antigen unknown. Other DNA sequences within the sample encode an identical CDR3. These data originate in a study of cytomegalovirus exposure and HLA in healthy donors. Here immunoSEQ multiplex PCR was the method, and the copy in TCRdb shows in-frame clones only, minus some. Here the sample spans roughly 300,000 clones, about nine tenths being singletons. Findings and limits, study-wide: A classifier reportedly called cytomegalovirus status with high sensitivity and specificity. The study recorded 164 TCR beta chains that were cytomegalovirus-associated.

V shed 5 bases and J shed 2 bases, with 11 bases lying between them. This CDR3 is built from 14 residues. Germline CDR1 LNHDA, CDR2 SQIVND (reference sequence). This TCR derives from a woman aged 25 to 39 in good health and CMV-seropositive. The rearrangement uses TRBV19 and TRBJ2-3; tentatively, D is TRBD1 (5 bases). The sequenced sample was PBMCs. CDR3 DNA sequence: TGTGCCAGTAGTCAGGGCGGAAACACAGATACGCAGTATTTT. It is translated as CASSQGGNTDTQYF. Using reference TRBV19 and TRBJ2-3 for the parts outside the CDR3, the full variable domain is DGGITQSPKYLFRKEGQNVTLSCEQNLNHDAMYWYRQDPGQGLRLIYYSQIVNDFQKGDIAEGYSVSREKKESFPLTVTSAQKNPTAFYLCASSQGGNTDTQYFGPGTRLTVL.